This is a list of T cell receptor beta chains from one sample in a study of vaccination and CD4 T cells after COVID-19. TCRdb reanalysed the PCR reads using MiXCR and keeps one entry per CDR3 protein. The profile shows 20,000 to 30,000 distinct CDR3 sequences, around two fifths of them singletons. These receptors lack a known antigen. This specimen consisted of CD4+ T cells from blood, cultured in vitro, obtained about 7 months after SARS-CoV-2 vaccination. The receptors stem from a human donor who had recovered from COVID-19. Each CDR3 is given with its conserved first and last residue. Fields, in order: J gene, D gene, CDR3 length, V gene, clone size, CDR3 protein, CDR3 DNA. The D gene is left open where the match is weak. Not all rows give a size; the values are once, few, many and, for expanded clones, a class.

TRBJ2-7	.	15	TRBV7-2	few	CASSLSSPGLGEQYF	TGTGCCAGCAGCCTCAGTAGTCCCGGGTTAGGGGAGCAGTACTTC
TRBJ2-3	.	15	TRBV20-1	once	CSARDWGSRTDTQYF	TGCAGTGCTAGAGATTGGGGGAGTCGCACAGATACGCAGTATTTT
TRBJ1-1	TRBD1	14	TRBV20-1	.	CSALRRTGGTEAFF	TGCAGTGCCTTAAGAAGGACAGGGGGAACTGAAGCTTTCTTT
TRBJ2-1	.	15	TRBV7-8	.	CASTWGAPTLNEQFF	TGTGCCAGCACCTGGGGGGCCCCCACCCTCAATGAGCAGTTCTTC
TRBJ2-1	.	16	TRBV20-1	.	CSASSARGVWDNEQFF	TGCAGTGCTAGCTCAGCCAGGGGAGTATGGGACAATGAGCAGTTCTTC
TRBJ2-2	TRBD2	17	TRBV28	.	CASSLSGGGPNTGELFF	TGTGCCAGCAGTTTATCCGGGGGGGGACCCAACACCGGGGAGCTGTTTTTT
TRBJ2-5	.	16	TRBV20-1	.	CSATPRAERAQETQYF	TGCAGTGCCACCCCCCGAGCGGAGCGGGCACAAGAGACCCAGTACTTC
TRBJ2-5	TRBD1	15	TRBV10-3	few	CAISDTGQGQETQYF	TGTGCCATCAGCGACACAGGACAGGGACAAGAGACCCAGTACTTC
TRBJ1-1	.	16	TRBV6-1	.	CASNPGGGGLNTEAFF	TGTGCCAGCAACCCGGGGGGCGGCGGATTGAACACTGAAGCTTTCTTT
TRBJ1-2	TRBD1	15	TRBV7-2	few	CASSRTQGGFYGYTF	TGTGCCAGCAGCCGAACACAGGGGGGATTCTATGGCTACACCTTC
TRBJ1-2	.	13	TRBV11-1	.	CASSFSVLGGYTF	TGTGCCAGCAGCTTTTCGGTTCTGGGAGGCTACACCTTC
TRBJ1-5	.	16	TRBV24-1	few	CATSDPTGDSNQPQHF	TGTGCCACCAGTGATCCGACAGGCGATAGCAATCAGCCCCAGCATTTT
TRBJ2-7	.	15	TRBV21-1	large	CASSKALYHSYEQYF	TGTGCCAGCAGCAAAGCCCTCTACCACTCCTACGAGCAGTACTTC
TRBJ2-5	.	14	TRBV15	few	CATSRVLDQETQYF	TGTGCCACCAGCAGAGTACTAGACCAAGAGACCCAGTACTTC
TRBJ2-7	TRBD2	18	TRBV28	.	CASGDGEGTSGQSKRQYF	TGTGCCAGCGGAGATGGAGAAGGGACTAGCGGACAATCGAAGAGGCAGTACTTC
TRBJ2-5	.	13	TRBV10-3	few	CAISEPGRETQYF	TGTGCCATCAGTGAGCCGGGGAGGGAGACCCAGTACTTC
TRBJ2-5	.	14	TRBV11-2	.	CASLDRRTQETQYF	TGTGCCAGCCTTGATAGGCGAACGCAAGAGACCCAGTACTTC
TRBJ2-1	.	12	TRBV20-1	few	CSASATPTEQFF	TGCAGTGCTAGTGCGACTCCGACTGAGCAGTTCTTC
TRBJ2-3	TRBD1	15	TRBV19	.	CASIDRGRGSDTQYF	TGTGCCAGTATAGACAGGGGGCGCGGGTCAGATACGCAGTATTTT
TRBJ2-1	TRBD1	18	TRBV20-1	.	CSARPPSGQGVKDNEQFF	TGCAGTGCTAGACCCCCTAGCGGACAGGGGGTTAAGGACAATGAGCAGTTCTTC
TRBJ1-5	TRBD1	15	TRBV20-1	few	CSASHPGQGNQPQHF	TGCAGTGCTAGCCATCCGGGACAGGGTAATCAGCCCCAGCATTTT
TRBJ2-5	TRBD1	15	TRBV6-2/TRBV6-3	.	CASRPWTGRQETQYF	TGTGCCAGCAGACCCTGGACAGGGCGACAAGAGACCCAGTACTTC
TRBJ1-1	TRBD1	15	TRBV4-1	few	CASSQARTGGTEAFF	TGCGCCAGCAGCCAAGCCCGGACAGGAGGCACTGAAGCTTTCTTT
TRBJ2-3	.	14	TRBV20-1	once	CSARAGAGTDTQYF	TGCAGTGCTAGAGCGGGAGCTGGCACAGATACGCAGTATTTT
TRBJ1-6	TRBD1	14	TRBV6-2/TRBV6-3	few	CASSPDRGYSPLHF	TGTGCCAGCAGTCCAGACAGGGGCTATTCACCCCTCCACTTT
TRBJ2-3	TRBD2	15	TRBV7-3	.	CASSLGGRNRDTQYF	TGTGCCAGCAGCTTAGGCGGGAGAAATAGAGATACGCAGTATTTT
TRBJ2-6	TRBD1	18	TRBV6-1	once	CAVPGQGWEGVGANVLTF	TGTGCCGTCCCGGGACAGGGATGGGAGGGGGTGGGGGCCAACGTCCTGACTTTC
TRBJ2-5	.	14	TRBV20-1	.	CSARSFRQQETQYF	TGCAGTGCTAGATCATTCAGACAGCAAGAGACCCAGTACTTC
TRBJ2-7	TRBD2	16	TRBV10-3	.	CAIRKPGRGSSYEQYF	TGTGCCATCAGGAAGCCGGGGCGCGGGAGTTCTTACGAGCAGTACTTC
TRBJ1-2	.	13	TRBV24-1	.	CATSGDKSYGYTF	TGTGCCACCAGTGGGGACAAAAGTTATGGCTACACCTTC
TRBJ2-3	.	15	TRBV20-1	.	CSARFPLAPSHTQYF	TGCAGTGCTAGGTTCCCTCTAGCTCCTTCGCATACGCAGTATTTT
TRBJ1-1	.	14	TRBV7-8	.	CASSLVGGGTEAFF	TGTGCCAGCAGCTTAGTAGGGGGAGGCACTGAAGCTTTCTTT
TRBJ2-5	TRBD2	15	TRBV7-9	.	CASGPGTSDLETQYF	TGTGCCAGCGGACCCGGGACTAGCGACCTGGAGACCCAGTACTTC
TRBJ2-5	TRBD2	18	TRBV28	.	CASSRLALMISWGETQYF	TGTGCCAGCAGTCGACTAGCGCTAATGATTTCGTGGGGAGAGACCCAGTACTTC
TRBJ2-5	TRBD2	13	TRBV10-3	.	CAISRTSQETQYF	TGTGCCATCAGTCGGACTAGCCAAGAGACCCAGTACTTC
TRBJ2-1	TRBD1	15	TRBV11-2	.	CASSSGQGDRYEQFF	TGTGCCAGCAGCTCGGGACAGGGGGATCGGTATGAGCAGTTCTTC
TRBJ1-5	.	16	TRBV21-1	.	CASSKLHSPGGQPQHF	TGTGCCAGCAGCAAACTGCATTCCCCAGGCGGTCAGCCCCAGCATTTT
TRBJ2-1	TRBD1	15	TRBV20-1	.	CSARGWVGGSDEQFF	TGCAGTGCTAGAGGCTGGGTAGGGGGCTCGGATGAGCAGTTCTTC
TRBJ2-3	TRBD2	14	TRBV20-1	.	CSARGGRAADTQYF	TGCAGTGCGAGGGGCGGGAGGGCCGCAGATACGCAGTATTTT
TRBJ2-4	.	16	TRBV24-1	.	CATSDASLAAKNIQYF	TGTGCCACCAGTGATGCCTCTCTAGCGGCCAAAAACATTCAGTACTTC
TRBJ2-1	TRBD2	16	TRBV11-3	.	CASSLGTSGRQNEQFF	TGTGCCAGCAGCTTAGGGACTAGCGGGAGACAAAATGAGCAGTTCTTC
TRBJ2-1	.	16	TRBV15	.	CATSRFGTGADNEQFF	TGTGCCACCAGCAGATTTGGGACGGGGGCGGACAATGAGCAGTTCTTC
TRBJ1-3	.	11	TRBV20-1	few	CSARGADTIYF	TGCAGTGCCAGAGGGGCAGACACCATATATTTT
TRBJ2-7	.	15	TRBV6-6	.	CASSSPAGQNYEQYF	TGTGCCAGCAGCTCTCCCGCGGGACAAAACTACGAGCAGTACTTC
TRBJ2-7	.	14	TRBV6-1	few	CASIRDTGNYEQYF	TGTGCCAGCATCCGGGACACAGGGAACTACGAGCAGTACTTC
TRBJ2-5	TRBD1	14	TRBV28	few	CASRGTGSQETQYF	TGTGCCAGCAGGGGGACAGGTTCTCAAGAGACCCAGTACTTC